This T cell receptor beta chain derives from a study of shared clonotypes between healthy human individuals. Study as a whole: Each donor contributed plates that comprised three CD4 naive, three CD4 memory, two CD8 naive and one CD8 memory.

A remark on this clone: As yet, its antigen is unknown. This sample includes further DNA sequences coding for the same CDR3.

V gave up 3 bases and J gave up 0 bases, with 4 bases separating them. The CDR3 is 13 amino acids. Germline-derived CDR1 and CDR2 are SGDLS and YYNGEE. Data came from immunoSEQ multiplex PCR; TCRdb stores just in-frame clones and leaves some out. The sample lists millions of clones; over 85% were seen once. Study-wide results and limits: Generally, naive subsets (rather than memory subsets) showed larger estimated richness. The low donor count limited represented genetic and exposure-history diversity. Generation probabilities of non-shared clonotypes were lower (relative to those shared by all four donors).

The clonotype was recovered from a man younger than 35 in good health. Some clones in this sample may be carry-over from other donors' samples. The sequenced sample was naive CD4+ T cells from PBMCs. The subset denotes: CD45RA+ positively selected. The rearrangement links TRBV9 to TRBJ1-3; D gene uncertain. The CDR3 DNA reads as TGTGCCAGCAGCGCGCCCTCTGGAAACACCATATATTTT. Its translation is CASSAPSGNTIYF.